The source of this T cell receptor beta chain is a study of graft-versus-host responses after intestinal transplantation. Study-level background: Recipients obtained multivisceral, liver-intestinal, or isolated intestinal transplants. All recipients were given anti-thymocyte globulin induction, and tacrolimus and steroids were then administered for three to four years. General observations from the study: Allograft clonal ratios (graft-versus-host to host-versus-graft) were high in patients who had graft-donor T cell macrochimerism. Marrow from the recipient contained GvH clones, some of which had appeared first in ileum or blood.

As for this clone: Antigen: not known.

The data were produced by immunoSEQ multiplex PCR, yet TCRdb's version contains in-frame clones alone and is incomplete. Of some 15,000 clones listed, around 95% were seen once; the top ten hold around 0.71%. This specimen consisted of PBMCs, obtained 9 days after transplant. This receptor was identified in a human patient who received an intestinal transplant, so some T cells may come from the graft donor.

The CDR3 DNA reads TGTGCCTGGAGTTGGTCAGAATCAGATACGCAGTATTTT. Translating gives CAWSWSESDTQYF. The chain joins TRBV30 to TRBJ2-3; unclear D gene. This CDR3 has 13 residues. Trimming stripped 2 bases from V and 4 bases from J, with 10 bases between. Germline lookup yields CDR1 GTSNPN and CDR2 SVGIG (reference sequence).